This TCR beta chain comes out of a study of siplizumab effects on memory and regulatory T cells. The method was immunoSEQ multiplex PCR; TCRdb's version includes in-frame clones alone and lacks a portion of them. The data show around 100,000 clones, about 94% seen once. The CDR3 covers 16 residues. Material for sequencing was non-Treg CD4+ T cells sorted from blood. The receptor was isolated from a human donor in good health. The rearrangement uses TRBV21-1 and TRBJ1-5; the table calls TRBD1, which could not be checked here. TRBV21-1 is flagged as a pseudogene. The CDR3 is CASSPRDRGYNQPQHF. The CDR3 DNA reads TGTGCCAGCAGCCCGCGGGACAGGGGGTACAATCAGCCCCAGCATTTT.